The T cell receptor (beta chain) described here comes from a study of shared clonotypes between healthy human individuals. Notes on the study in general: A small donor pool kept down the genetic and exposure-history diversity that was represented.

All donors were healthy HIV-negative adults lacking recent acute infections or vaccinations. Evenly divided among several immunoSEQ plates was the genomic DNA of each subset. Original methodology: ImmunoSEQ gave junction-only sequences without quality scores, so filtering differed. The protocol was immunoSEQ multiplex PCR, while the TCRdb copy is restricted to in-frame clones and leaves out a portion. V and J calls and clone size are as listed in that table; D and trimming were resolved from the DNA. The repertoire holds about 460,000 clones, with about 74% as singletons. Germline V gene lookup returns CDR1 LNHDA and CDR2 SQIVND (reference sequence). The CDR3 covers 14 residues. V was clipped by 7 bases and J by 5 bases; unmatched bases: 10. Of note for this clone: Its antigen is as yet unknown.

The sequenced sample consisted of PBMCs. The source of this sequence is a woman aged 40 to 50 in good health. Some clones in this sample may be carry-over from other donors' samples. The gene calls are TRBV19 and TRBJ2-5; 7 bases agree with TRBD1. CDR3 coding DNA: TGTGCCAGTACCCCTACAGGGGCTCGGGAGACCCAGTACTTC. Amino acid sequence: CASTPTGARETQYF.